This T cell receptor (beta chain) was sequenced in a study of T cells in Graves' hyperthyroidism and ophthalmopathy. It was RNA transcripts that yielded the amplified TCR beta CDR3 regions. When the TCR CDR3 underwent first-round RT-PCR, the HTBI primer set was used. A single record per CDR3 protein comes from TCRdb applying MiXCR to the multiplex PCR reads. The repertoire consists of about 550,000 distinct CDR3 sequences, with less than 25% occurring once and the leading ten covering approximately 26%. The CDR3 spans 15 residues. Looked up from germline, CDR1 is SGDLS and CDR2 is YYNGEE. V gave up 1 base and J gave up 5 bases, with 12 bases separating them.

The specimen sequenced was blood. The sequence derives from a man in his late teens or twenties with Graves' hyperthyroidism. V usage is TRBV9 and J usage is TRBJ2-2; TRBD2 might be the D (7 bases). CDR3 DNA: TGTGCCAGCAGCGTACGGGGGGCGGAGACCGGGGAGCTGTTTTTT. Its protein is CASSVRGAETGELFF.